A selection of T cell receptor beta chains follows, all from one sample in a study of early T cells in non-severe SARS-CoV-2 infection. TCRdb re-called the 5' RACE reads with MiXCR, one entry per CDR3 protein. The data show about 50,000 distinct CDR3 sequences, with about 12% seen just once and roughly a tenth held by the top ten. The sample was whole blood. The receptors were gathered from an adult who was a healthcare worker with PCR-confirmed SARS-CoV-2 infection or an uninfected control (not recorded which). Each CDR3 is given with its conserved first and last residue. D genes are given only for firm matches. Size is stated for part of the rows, as once, few or many counts, or as a class when the clone is expanded.

TRBV6-1	TRBD2	many	TRBJ2-1	CASSPRGTSGGSSYNEQFF	TGTGCCAGCAGTCCCAGGGGGACTAGCGGGGGGAGCTCCTACAATGAGCAGTTCTTC
TRBV18	TRBD1	few	TRBJ2-2	CASSQRQGARNTGELFF	TGTGCCAGCTCCCAACGACAGGGGGCTAGGAACACCGGGGAGCTGTTTTTT
TRBV27	TRBD1	NA	TRBJ2-7	CASSPGTGNEQYF	TGTGCCAGCAGTCCCGGGACAGGGAACGAGCAGTACTTC
TRBV7-9	NA	NA	TRBJ2-1	CASSLVGREQFF	TGTGCCAGCAGCTTAGTTGGCAGGGAGCAGTTCTTC
TRBV20-1	TRBD1	NA	TRBJ2-6	CSASPGTGTYGANVLTF	TGCAGTGCTAGCCCCGGGACAGGAACTTATGGGGCCAACGTCCTGACTTTC
TRBV9	NA	many	TRBJ2-3	CASSRSGGTDTQYF	TGTGCCAGCAGCCGCTCAGGGGGCACAGATACGCAGTATTTT
TRBV6-5	TRBD2	NA	TRBJ2-3	CASMGRTSSTDTQYF	TGTGCCAGCATGGGGAGGACTAGCAGTACAGATACGCAGTATTTT
TRBV7-6	NA	many	TRBJ1-1	CASSRGTDTEAFF	TGTGCCAGCAGTCGGGGGACGGATACTGAAGCTTTCTTT
TRBV19	NA	many	TRBJ1-4	CASRRTVNVANEKLFF	TGTGCCAGTAGACGGACGGTGAATGTAGCTAATGAAAAACTGTTTTTT
TRBV3-1	NA	many	TRBJ1-1	CASTHTDRLNTEAFF	TGTGCCAGCACCCATACGGACAGATTGAACACTGAAGCTTTCTTT
TRBV6-1	TRBD1	few	TRBJ2-1	CASSEDRDPYNEQFF	TGTGCCAGCAGTGAGGACAGGGACCCCTACAATGAGCAGTTCTTC
TRBV7-2	TRBD2	few	TRBJ2-1	CASSLGGLAAYNEQFF	TGTGCCAGCAGCTTAGGGGGACTAGCGGCCTACAATGAGCAGTTCTTC
TRBV7-2	NA	many	TRBJ2-4	CASSLEGWGGQYF	TGTGCCAGCAGCTTAGAGGGATGGGGAGGCCAGTACTTC
TRBV6-5	NA	NA	TRBJ1-5	CASSYGPNQPQHF	TGTGCCAGCAGTTACGGCCCGAATCAGCCCCAGCATTTT
TRBV4-1	NA	many	TRBJ1-1	CASSLDSRRPMNTEAFF	TGCGCCAGCAGCCTCGACTCCCGGAGGCCCATGAACACTGAAGCTTTCTTT
TRBV28	TRBD1	NA	TRBJ1-5	CASSARGINQPQHF	TGTGCCAGCAGTGCCAGGGGGATTAATCAGCCCCAGCATTTT
TRBV11-3	NA	NA	TRBJ2-7	CASSLAGDPYEQYF	TGTGCCAGCAGCTTAGCGGGGGACCCCTACGAGCAGTACTTC
TRBV6-5	TRBD1	NA	TRBJ2-2	CASSYSAGGPIGELFF	TGTGCCAGCAGTTACTCGGCAGGGGGTCCCATCGGGGAGCTGTTTTTT
TRBV6-5	NA	many	TRBJ1-4	CASSRTRNEKLFF	TGTGCCAGCAGCCGGACACGAAATGAAAAACTGTTTTTT
TRBV4-1	NA	many	TRBJ2-3	CASSPGTLSSTDTQYF	TGCGCCAGCAGCCCCGGGACACTGAGTAGCACAGATACGCAGTATTTT
TRBV29-1	TRBD1	many	TRBJ1-2	CSVVTGGYGYTF	TGCAGCGTTGTGACAGGGGGCTATGGCTACACCTTC
TRBV7-3	NA	many	TRBJ2-5	CASSPTVRETQYF	TGTGCCAGCAGCCCGACCGTACGGGAGACCCAGTACTTC
TRBV28	NA	NA	TRBJ1-6	CASSPRDTQISPLHF	TGTGCCAGCAGCCCACGGGATACACAGATTTCACCCCTCCACTTT
TRBV7-3	TRBD1	many	TRBJ2-1	CASSPQDRAPSYNEQFF	TGTGCCAGCAGCCCTCAGGACAGGGCCCCGTCCTACAATGAGCAGTTCTTC
TRBV29-1	NA	many	TRBJ1-2	CSVDAFNYGYTF	TGCAGCGTTGACGCTTTTAACTATGGCTACACCTTC
TRBV3-1	NA	many	TRBJ1-2	CASSQGVSYGYTF	TGTGCCAGCAGCCAAGGGGTGAGCTATGGCTACACCTTC
TRBV27	NA	NA	TRBJ2-7	CASSLSWDPGSSYEQYF	TGTGCCAGCAGTTTATCGTGGGACCCCGGGAGCTCCTACGAGCAGTACTTC
TRBV9	TRBD2	many	TRBJ2-1	CASSVAPPLVGGRADNEQFF	TGTGCCAGCAGCGTAGCTCCACCACTGGTTGGCGGGAGGGCGGACAATGAGCAGTTCTTC
TRBV7-9	NA	few	TRBJ2-1	CASSPLSQLLGVRDYNEQFF	TGTGCCAGCAGCCCCCTCTCCCAACTGTTGGGGGTGAGGGACTACAATGAGCAGTTCTTC
TRBV14	NA	many	TRBJ1-2	CASSQDGDAYGFYGYTF	TGTGCCAGCAGCCAAGATGGTGATGCGTACGGATTCTATGGCTACACCTTC
TRBV7-3	NA	NA	TRBJ2-1	CASSQRHLGRPPLYNEQFF	TGTGCCAGCAGCCAACGGCACTTGGGACGGCCACCTCTTTACAATGAGCAGTTCTTC
TRBV15	TRBD1	few	TRBJ2-2	CATERGTVNTGELFF	TGTGCCACCGAACGAGGGACAGTGAACACCGGGGAGCTGTTTTTT
TRBV12-3/TRBV12-4	TRBD1	NA	TRBJ1-5	CASSPRTGSYNQPQHF	TGTGCCAGCAGTCCCCGGACAGGGTCCTACAATCAGCCCCAGCATTTT
TRBV5-1	NA	NA	TRBJ1-2	CASRVQGIDGYTF	TGCGCCAGCCGGGTTCAGGGAATCGATGGCTACACCTTC
TRBV20-1	TRBD2	NA	TRBJ2-1	CSAIPWTSGSSEQFF	TGCAGTGCCATACCTTGGACTAGCGGGAGTAGTGAGCAGTTCTTC
TRBV4-1	TRBD1	many	TRBJ2-5	CASSRVRTGGIETQYF	TGCGCCAGCAGCCGAGTACGGACAGGGGGCATCGAGACCCAGTACTTC
TRBV19	TRBD1	many	TRBJ1-5	CASSGQGASGNQPQHF	TGTGCCTCCTCGGGACAGGGGGCATCGGGCAATCAGCCCCAGCATTTT
TRBV7-8	TRBD2	NA	TRBJ2-1	CASSLRASGRASEQFF	TGTGCCAGCAGCCTTAGAGCTAGCGGGAGGGCGAGTGAGCAGTTCTTC
TRBV28	NA	NA	TRBJ2-7	CASRQAAYEQYF	TGTGCCAGCAGGCAGGCTGCCTACGAGCAGTACTTC
TRBV3-1	TRBD2	many	TRBJ2-3	CASSRYLNSGGAGLSTDTQYF	TGTGCCAGCAGCCGATACCTTAATAGCGGGGGGGCCGGCCTTAGCACAGATACGCAGTATTTT